Below are 25 T cell receptor beta chains sequenced from a single sample in a study of cytomegalovirus exposure and HLA in healthy donors. TCRdb keeps only in-frame clones here, not all; method: immunoSEQ multiplex PCR. Here the sample spans about 68,000 clones, roughly nine tenths being singletons. Input material: PBMCs. The receptors shown here come from a man between 18 and 29 years old in good health and CMV-seronegative.

The chain combines TRBV30 with TRBJ2-2; D gene uncertain. The CDR3 has 13 amino acids. Trimming removed 0 bases from V and 12 bases from J, with 14 bases in between. Germline V gene sequence: CDR1 GTSNPN, CDR2 SVGIG (reference sequence). The CDR3 DNA is TGTGCCTGGAGTGTCGATCGAACATGGCAGCTGTTTTTT. Residues: CAWSVDRTWQLFF.

The chain combines TRBV30 with TRBJ2-6; 7 bases line up with TRBD1. The CDR3 extends over 17 amino acids. The germline V gene encodes CDR1 GTSNPN and CDR2 SVGIG (reference sequence). V shed 3 bases and J 1 base; nucleotides not matched to a gene: 9. This CDR3 is CAWSPGTVPSGANVLTF. In DNA form, the CDR3 reads TGTGCCTGGAGCCCCGGGACAGTACCATCTGGGGCCAACGTCCTGACTTTC.

In this sample, this clone turned up a few times. This chain uses TRBV18 with TRBJ1-1; weak D call: TRBD1 (5 bases). Germline V gene sequence: CDR1 KGHSH, CDR2 LQKENI. The CDR3 consists of 16 residues. V was clipped by 2 bases and J by 3 bases, with 16 bases between them. CDR3 sequence: CASSPWAGLGDTEAFF. In DNA, the CDR3 is TGTGCCAGCTCACCATGGGCGGGGCTAGGGGACACTGAAGCTTTCTTT.

CDR3 sequence reads: CASSPLAGALYNEQFF. The DNA for the CDR3 is TGTGCCAGCAGTCCCCTCGCGGGAGCCCTTTACAATGAGCAGTTCTTC. V gene TRBV28 combines with J gene TRBJ2-1; TRBD2 agrees at 7 bases. This CDR3 contains 16 residues. Germline V gene data show CDR1 as MDHEN and CDR2 as SYDVKM. V dropped 5 bases and J dropped 4; count of bases not matched to a gene: 11. Filled out from reference TRBV28 and TRBJ2-1, the complete variable domain reads DVKVTQSSRYLVKRTGEKVFLECVQDMDHENMFWYRQDPGLGLRLIYFSYDVKMKEKGDIPEGYSVSREKKERFSLILESASTNQTSMYLCASSPLAGALYNEQFFGPGTRLTVL.

CDR3 bases: TGCGCCAGCAGCTTGGACAGGGGCAATGAGCAGTTCTTC. It encodes CASSLDRGNEQFF. The rearrangement uses TRBV5-1 and TRBJ2-1, with TRBD1 matching over 7 bases. Looked up from germline, CDR1 is SGHRS and CDR2 is YFSETQ. The V segment lost 0 bases and the J segment 6 bases; nucleotides outside the gene matches: 0. This CDR3 is 13 amino acids long.

This chain connects TRBV15 to TRBJ2-6; TRBD2 is a possible D gene (5 bases). This CDR3 comprises 14 residues. Trimming stripped 0 bases from V and 13 bases from J, with 13 bases between. Germline V gives CDR1 LNHNV, CDR2 YYDKDF (reference sequence). The CDR3 DNA reads as TGTGCCACCAGCAGAGATTCGGGATTCCGGGTCCTGACTTTC. It encodes CATSRDSGFRVLTF.

Details on this clone: This CDR3 is also generated by other DNA sequences in the sample. This chain uses TRBV7-2 with TRBJ1-1; D unresolved. Germline loops: CDR1 SGHTA, CDR2 FQGNSA. The germline V and J ends were trimmed by 6 bases and 1 base, with 3 bases remaining between them. There are 11 residues in the CDR3. CDR3 protein: CASSQNTEAFF. The CDR3, as DNA: TGTGCCAGCAGTCAGAACACTGAAGCTTTCTTT.

Notes on this clone: The sample contains more than one DNA sequence encoding this CDR3. The gene calls are TRBV7-8 and TRBJ2-1, with 7 positions matching TRBD2. The germline V gene encodes CDR1 SGHVS and CDR2 FQNEAQ. The CDR3 consists of 13 residues. After removal of 7 bases from V and 3 bases from J, the junction contained 3 bases not matched to a gene. CDR3 nucleotide sequence: TGTGCCAGCAAGACGGGGGGCTACAATGAGCAGTTCTTC. Its translation is CASKTGGYNEQFF.

The chain recombines TRBV19 with TRBJ1-2; TRBD1 matches at 11 bases. Germline V gives CDR1 LNHDA, CDR2 SQIVND (reference sequence). CDR3 length: 15 residues. The V gene end was trimmed by 10 bases and the J gene end by 4 bases; junction bases not matched to a gene: 11. The CDR3 region has the DNA TGTGCCACCCGGGACAGGGGGTTTGTAGCCTATGGCTACACCTTC. As protein: CATRDRGFVAYGYTF. The entire variable domain, with the rest obtained from reference TRBV19 and TRBJ1-2, is as follows: DGGITQSPKYLFRKEGQNVTLSCEQNLNHDAMYWYRQDPGQGLRLIYYSQIVNDFQKGDIAEGYSVSREKKESFPLTVTSAQKNPTAFYLCATRDRGFVAYGYTFGSGTRLTVV.

This chain joins TRBV28 and TRBJ1-4; D might be TRBD1 (6 bases). The CDR3 spans 14 residues. Trimming shortened V by 3 bases and J by 8 bases, and 13 bases separated the two germline ends. Germline V gene sequence: CDR1 MDHEN, CDR2 SYDVKM. In DNA, the CDR3 is TGTGCCAGCAGTTTGACAGGTGGGCGGGAAAAACTGTTTTTT. It specifies CASSLTGGREKLFF.

Concerning this clone: Its ends do not fully match the called genes, so a read error is possible. This chain joins TRBV10-3 and TRBJ1-1; D unresolved. CDR3 length equals 13 residues. Per germline, CDR1 ENHRY and CDR2 SYGVKD. CDR3 DNA: TGTGCCACCAGTCGGGAGGAGAGCACTGAAGCTTTCTTT. This codes for CATSREESTEAFF.

The chain links TRBV27 to TRBJ2-7; D might be TRBD1 (5 bases). Germline CDR1 is MNHEY and CDR2 is SMNVEV (reference sequence). The CDR3 totals 14 residues. V shed 5 bases and J shed 5 bases, with 16 bases lying between them. The CDR3 sequence is CASSRQTFNHEQYF. The CDR3, as DNA: TGTGCCAGCAGTCGACAGACCTTTAACCACGAGCAGTACTTC.

This clone came up once. The rearrangement joins TRBV21-1 to TRBJ2-5; the table gives TRBD2 as D, unverified against the DNA. TRBV21-1 is deemed a pseudogene. The CDR3 has 16 amino acids. CDR3: CASSGWAGEYQETQYF. CDR3 sequence (DNA): TGTGCCAGCAGTGGTTGGGCGGGAGAGTACCAAGAGACCCAGTACTTC.

The chain combines TRBV10-2 with TRBJ2-5; D remains ambiguous. CDR3 size: 13 residues. With 0 bases removed from V and 5 bases from J, the gap between germline ends came to 7 bases. Germline assignment: CDR1 WSHSY and CDR2 SAAADI. DNA for the CDR3: TGCGCCAGCAGTGAGTCCTATCGGGAGACCCAGTACTTC. Protein sequence: CASSESYRETQYF.

This clone was recorded only once. The rearrangement uses TRBV7-8 and TRBJ2-7; TRBD2 matches at 9 bases. The CDR3 extends over 14 amino acids. CDR1 is SGHVS, CDR2 FQNEAQ, per germline. Germline trimming cut 6 bases from V and 2 bases from J; bases unmatched to any gene: 5. The CDR3 DNA sequence: TGTGCCAGCAGAAAAGCGGGAGGAACCTACGAGCAGTACTTC. The encoded protein is CASRKAGGTYEQYF. The variable domain in full, with the rest retrieved from reference TRBV7-8 and TRBJ2-7, is GAGVSQSPRYKVAKRGQDVALRCDPISGHVSLFWYQQALGQGPEFLTYFQNEAQLDKSGLPSDRFFAERPEGSVSTLKIQRTQQEDSAVYLCASRKAGGTYEQYFGPGTRLTVT.

The rearrangement uses TRBV27 and TRBJ2-7; 9 bases are a match to TRBD2. Trimming cost V 5 bases and J 4 bases; bases outside gene matches: 3. Per germline, CDR1 MNHEY and CDR2 SMNVEV (reference sequence). This CDR3 has 13 amino acids. The CDR3 sequence is CASSLSGRYEQYF. CDR3 DNA: TGTGCCAGCAGTCTTAGCGGGAGATACGAGCAGTACTTC.

The V and J genes are TRBV5-4 and TRBJ2-2; D unresolved. The CDR3 loop spans 14 amino acids. Germline values: CDR1 SGHNT, CDR2 YYREEE (reference sequence). V gave up 5 bases and J gave up 4 bases, with 12 bases separating them. CDR3 nucleotide sequence: TGTGCCAGCAGAAACCTTCGCGGCACCGGGGAGCTGTTTTTT. Its protein product is CASRNLRGTGELFF. Based on the CDR3 plus reference TRBV5-4 and TRBJ2-2, the full variable domain is ETGVTQSPTHLIKTRGQQVTLRCSSQSGHNTVSWYQQALGQGPQFIFQYYREEENGRGNFPPRFSGLQFPNYSSELNVNALELDDSALYLCASRNLRGTGELFFGEGSRLTVL.

The chain carries TRBV5-1 and TRBJ2-3; D is unclear. This CDR3 region has 13 residues. V was shortened by 5 bases and J by 7 bases, with 14 bases between the two germline ends. Germline CDR1 and CDR2: SGHRS and YFSETQ. Written as DNA, the CDR3 is TGCGCCAGCAGTTCTCCCAGTTCATATACGCAGTATTTT. Its protein product is CASSSPSSYTQYF.

V usage is TRBV18 and J usage is TRBJ1-5; possible D gene TRBD1, 5 bases. The CDR3 loop spans 17 amino acids. Trimming left V 6 bases short and J 3 bases short, with 21 bases between. CDR1 and CDR2 from the germline V gene are KGHSH and LQKENI. The CDR3 DNA reads as TGTGCCAGCTCCCCTCAAACGCAAGGGGCCTCCAATCAGCCCCAGCATTTT. Translated: CASSPQTQGASNQPQHF.

The rearrangement joins TRBV7-2 to TRBJ2-4; 15 bases map to TRBD2. Trimming cost V 5 bases and J 5 bases; bases outside gene matches: 4. Germline values: CDR1 SGHTA, CDR2 FQGNSA. The CDR3 is 16 residues long. CDR3 DNA sequence: TGTGCCAGCAGCCGGGGACTAGCGGGGGGTGAAAACATTCAGTACTTC. Amino acid sequence: CASSRGLAGGENIQYF. The complete variable domain, with remaining parts taken from reference TRBV7-2 and TRBJ2-4, reads GAGVSQSPSNKVTEKGKDVELRCDPISGHTALYWYRQSLGQGLEFLIYFQGNSAPDKSGLPSDRFSAERTGGSVSTLTIQRTQQEDSAVYLCASSRGLAGGENIQYFGAGTRLSVL.

V usage is TRBV27 and J usage is TRBJ1-2; D is possibly TRBD1 (5 bases). This CDR3 is built from 14 residues. CDR1 MNHEY and CDR2 SMNVEV come from the germline V gene (reference sequence). Trimming stripped 1 base from V and 2 bases from J, with 8 bases between. CDR3 sequence: CASSLYPGNYGYTF. For the CDR3, the DNA is TGTGCCAGCAGTTTATATCCAGGGAACTATGGCTACACCTTC.

The chain employs TRBV30 and TRBJ1-1, with D maybe TRBD1 (5 bases). Trimming removed 2 bases from V and 4 bases from J, with 11 bases in between. CDR3 length: 13 residues. Germline CDR1 GTSNPN, CDR2 SVGIG (reference sequence). CDR3 DNA sequence: TGTGCCTGGAGTAAGGGGAGGGGCACTGAAGCTTTCTTT. Its protein product is CAWSKGRGTEAFF.

V usage is TRBV30 and J usage is TRBJ2-5, with a tentative D call TRBD1 (5 bases). The V and J ends lost 4 bases and 5 bases respectively, with 14 bases between them. Germline V CDR1 and CDR2: GTSNPN, SVGIG (reference sequence). The length of the CDR3 is 13 residues. CDR3 sequence: CAWNEGRVETQYF. The DNA of the CDR3 is TGTGCCTGGAATGAAGGCAGGGTGGAGACCCAGTACTTC. Complete variable domain (other parts from reference TRBV30 and TRBJ2-5): SQTIHQWPATLVQPVGSPLSLECTVEGTSNPNLYWYRQAAGRGLQLLFYSVGIGQISSEVPQNLSASRPQDRQFILSSKKLLLSDSGFYLCAWNEGRVETQYFGPGTRLLVL.

The chain combines TRBV2 with TRBJ1-4; 8 positions match TRBD1. The CDR3 loop spans 14 amino acids. The ends lost 3 bases at V and 8 bases at J; junction bases unmatched: 5. Germline assignment: CDR1 SNHLY and CDR2 FYNNEI. CDR3 protein: CASSDQGAEEKLFF. DNA of the CDR3: TGTGCCAGCAGTGACCAGGGGGCCGAGGAAAAACTGTTTTTT.

The genes are TRBV11-2 and TRBJ2-5; 11 nucleotides match TRBD2. CDR1 and CDR2 from the germline V gene are SGHAT and FQNNGV. Trimming cost V 5 bases and J 1 base; bases outside gene matches: 6. The CDR3 has 16 residues. In DNA form, the CDR3 reads TGTGCCAGCAGCCTTAGACTAGCGGGAAGCCAAGAGACCCAGTACTTC. Translated: CASSLRLAGSQETQYF.